This is a list of T cell receptor beta chains from one sample in a study of cytomegalovirus exposure and HLA in healthy donors. The method was immunoSEQ multiplex PCR; TCRdb's version includes in-frame clones alone and lacks a portion of them. The data show 150,000 to 200,000 clones, 79% seen once. The sample comprised PBMCs. The receptor source for this set is a woman aged 45-60 years in good health and CMV-seronegative. Both conserved end residues are part of each CDR3. A D gene is named only where the DNA matches it firmly. Rows may omit the clone size; those that give it use once, few, many or a size class.

.,TRBD1,TRBJ2-7,TRBV28,TGTGCCAGCAGTCGGGGACAGTACTACGAGCAGTACTTC,CASSRGQYYEQYF
few,.,TRBJ2-1,TRBV4-1,TGCGCCAGCAGCTCGGGGGTTGGGAAGCAGTTCTTC,CASSSGVGKQFF
.,.,TRBJ1-4,TRBV7-9,TGTGCCATCCTACAGGGTAGGAATGAAAAACTGTTTTTT,CAILQGRNEKLFF
.,.,TRBJ2-5,TRBV5-4,TGTGCCAGCAGCTTGGCCGGACTTGGGGAGACCCAGTACTTC,CASSLAGLGETQYF
.,.,TRBJ2-5,TRBV18,TGTGCCAGCTCACCAAGAGCGAGGGAGACCCAGTACTTC,CASSPRARETQYF
.,TRBD1,TRBJ2-7,TRBV29-1,TGCAGCGTTCTACATCCGGGACAGGGGACCTACGAGCAGTACTTC,CSVLHPGQGTYEQYF
once,.,TRBJ1-1,TRBV18,TGTGCCAGCTCACCACGGGGTGGGCAGGGGAGCACTGAAGCTTTCTTT,CASSPRGGQGSTEAFF
.,.,TRBJ2-7,TRBV15,TGTGCCACCAGCAGAGAGTACAACTCCTACGAGCAGTACTTC,CATSREYNSYEQYF
.,TRBD1,TRBJ2-1,TRBV18,TGTGCCAGCTCACGCGACAGGGGAGATTACAATGAGCAGTTCTTC,CASSRDRGDYNEQFF
.,TRBD1,TRBJ2-7,TRBV11-2,TGTGCCAGCAGCCCCGGCCCCTCCTCGGACAGGGGGAAGTACTTC,CASSPGPSSDRGKYF
.,TRBD2,TRBJ2-1,TRBV28,TGTGCCAGCAGTTTACTGGGACTAGCGGGAGACAATGAGCAGTTCTTC,CASSLLGLAGDNEQFF
.,TRBD2,TRBJ2-1,TRBV6-6,TGTGCCAGCAGCTCTAGCGGGAGGGGGGACAATGAGCAGTTCTTC,CASSSSGRGDNEQFF
once,TRBD2,TRBJ2-1,TRBV19,TGTGCCAGTAGTACGTTAGCGGGAGCATCCTACAATGAGCAGTTCTTC,CASSTLAGASYNEQFF
.,TRBD2,TRBJ2-1,TRBV2,TGTGCCAGCGTGCGGGAGCGGGGTTACAATGAGCAGTTCTTC,CASVRERGYNEQFF
.,.,TRBJ1-1,TRBV2,TGTGCCAGCAATGGAGGGACGAACACTGAAGCTTTCTTT,CASNGGTNTEAFF
.,TRBD1,TRBJ1-5,TRBV5-5,TGTGCCAGCAGCTCGCTGAGCCGGGACAGGGTGGTTGGCAATCAGCCCCAGCATTTT,CASSSLSRDRVVGNQPQHF
.,TRBD1,TRBJ2-1,TRBV14,TGTGCCAGCAGCCCCCGGGACAGGTTTTACAATGAGCAGTTCTTC,CASSPRDRFYNEQFF
once,TRBD2,TRBJ2-7,TRBV28,TGTGCCAGCAGTTTCCCACTAGCGGGAGATAGCTACGAGCAGTACTTC,CASSFPLAGDSYEQYF
.,.,TRBJ2-7,TRBV14,TGTGCCAGCAGCCAAGAGTGGACAACAGTCTTCCTCGAGCAGTACTTC,CASSQEWTTVFLEQYF
few,.,TRBJ1-3,TRBV18,TGTGCCAGCTCACCATGGACGACAGCCTCTGGAAACACCATATATTTT,CASSPWTTASGNTIYF
.,TRBD2,TRBJ2-7,TRBV28,TGTGCCAGCAGTCAAACAGGGACTAGCTCCTACGAGCAGTACTTC,CASSQTGTSSYEQYF
.,TRBD1,TRBJ2-7,TRBV11-2,TGTGCCAGCAGCTTGGTGGGGACAGGGGCCTACGAGCAGTACTTC,CASSLVGTGAYEQYF
.,TRBD2,TRBJ2-3,TRBV7-2,TGTGCCAGCAGCGCCCGACTAGCGGAAACAGATACGCGGTATTTT,CASSARLAETDTRYF